The 22 T cell receptor beta chains in this list originate from one sample, sequenced in a study of T cell repertoires in cytomegalovirus infection. In TCRdb, the reads were re-called with MiXCR into one record per CDR3 protein. Among 900,000 to 950,000 distinct CDR3 sequences, less than 35% were seen once, and the ten largest hold roughly an eighth. No antigen is known for these receptors. Sequences were derived from cultured CD8+ T cells from PBMCs, sampled from culture after CMV antigen stimulation. The receptors originated from a human donor in good health (CMV status not recorded). Some clones in this sample may be carry-over from other donors' samples.

This clonotype came up many times. The V gene is TRBV7-6, the J gene TRBJ2-1; D is perhaps TRBD2 (6 bases). V was cut by 5 bases and J by 3 bases, with 14 bases left in between. The CDR3 covers 15 residues. The germline V gene has CDR1 SGHVS and CDR2 FNYEAQ. The chain's CDR3 is CASSPGGAGYNEQFF. In DNA form, the CDR3 reads TGTGCCAGCAGCCCTGGAGGGGCCGGCTACAATGAGCAGTTCTTC.

CDR3 coding DNA: TGTGCCAGCAGTACGACAGGGTACTACGAGCAGTACTTC. Amino acids: CASSTTGYYEQYF. The chain uses TRBV7-6 and TRBJ2-7, with 7 bases aligning to TRBD1. The ends lost 6 bases at V and 3 bases at J; junction bases unmatched: 5. CDR3 length equals 13 residues. Per germline, CDR1 SGHVS and CDR2 FNYEAQ.

V and J are TRBV7-8 and TRBJ2-7; 8 bases are shared with TRBD1. Unmatched junction bases numbered 12, after V lost 9 bases and J lost 2 bases. The CDR3 consists of 15 residues. Germline-derived CDR1 and CDR2 are SGHVS and FQNEAQ. The chain's CDR3 is CASLPGGGDAYEQYF. Written as DNA, the CDR3 is TGTGCCAGTCTCCCAGGGGGCGGGGATGCCTACGAGCAGTACTTC.

This clonotype was observed a handful of times. The chain uses TRBV25-1 and TRBJ1-2; the D is unclear. This CDR3 is 14 amino acids long. V was pared by 8 bases and J by 14 bases, with 27 bases between. CDR1 is MGHDK and CDR2 is SYGVNS in the germline V gene. The CDR3 region is CASWWGALVPDFTF. Here the CDR3 DNA reads TGTGCCAGCTGGTGGGGAGCGCTCGTCCCTGATTTTACCTTC.

V gene TRBV20-1 combines with J gene TRBJ1-2; 8 nucleotides agree with TRBD1. The trim removed 5 bases at V and 8 bases at J, leaving 25 bases unmatched. The CDR3 runs 18 residues. Germline CDR1 is DFQATT and CDR2 is SNEGSKA (reference sequence). The CDR3 is CSAGGQGIVPIDSSGYTF. The CDR3 DNA reads as TGCAGTGCTGGAGGACAGGGAATAGTACCTATCGACTCTTCGGGCTACACCTTC.

This clonotype was picked up a small number of times. The chain couples TRBV6-5 to TRBJ1-1; D gene unclear. This CDR3 contains 17 residues. Trimming removed 0 bases from V and 0 bases from J, with 14 bases in between. CDR1 is MNHEY, CDR2 SVGAGI, per germline. CDR3 protein: CASSYSGPEVVNTEAFF. The CDR3 DNA is TGTGCCAGCAGTTACTCTGGACCAGAGGTAGTGAACACTGAAGCTTTCTTT.

The chain couples TRBV6-2 or TRBV6-3 to TRBJ2-3; D tentatively reads TRBD1 or TRBD2 (5 bases each). V lost 2 bases and J lost 0, with 15 bases in between. There are 17 residues in the CDR3. Germline-derived CDR1 and CDR2 are MNHEY and SVGEGT. In DNA form, the CDR3 reads TGTGCCAGCAGTTACCCCGGGGCTAGAGATAGCACAGATACGCAGTATTTT. Translation: CASSYPGARDSTDTQYF.

This rearrangement joins TRBV27 to TRBJ2-3; the D call may be TRBD1 or TRBD2 (6 bases each). V was shortened by 5 bases and J by 4 bases, with 16 bases between the two germline ends. This CDR3 is 15 amino acids long. Germline V gives CDR1 MNHEY, CDR2 SMNVEV (reference sequence). The CDR3 nucleotides read TGTGCCAGCAGTGCCCGGGGGCGTGGGGCAGATACGCAGTATTTT. Protein product: CASSARGRGADTQYF.

The rearrangement uses TRBV10-3 and TRBJ2-2; TRBD1 or TRBD2 may be the D gene (5 bases each). The germline V gene encodes CDR1 ENHRY and CDR2 SYGVKD. V lost 8 bases, J lost 4 bases, and 11 bases lay in between. CDR3 length: 13 amino acids. The CDR3 is CAIRTGTTGELFF. The CDR3 nucleotides are TGTGCCATCCGTACGGGGACCACCGGGGAGCTGTTTTTT.

This rearrangement joins TRBV20-1 to TRBJ2-1, with a tentative D call TRBD2 (5 bases). Germline V gives CDR1 DFQATT, CDR2 SNEGSKA (reference sequence). The CDR3 consists of 15 residues. V lost 4 bases and J lost 5, with 18 bases in between. This chain's CDR3 is CSAKVRDSLHNEQFF. In DNA form, the CDR3 reads TGCAGTGCTAAAGTCCGGGATAGTCTGCACAATGAGCAGTTCTTC.

The V call is TRBV4-2, the J call TRBJ2-7, with D perhaps matching TRBD1 or TRBD2 (5 bases each). CDR3 length equals 16 residues. Per germline, CDR1 LGHNA and CDR2 YNFKEQ. V lost 0 bases and J 2 bases, leaving 14 bases between the germline ends. CDR3 in DNA: TGTGCCAGCAGCCAAGAATGGGGGAACGTAGCCTACGAGCAGTACTTC. Encoded protein: CASSQEWGNVAYEQYF.

This CDR3 reads CASRMTVYTGELFF. The CDR3 bases are TGTGCCAGCAGAATGACAGTATACACCGGGGAGCTGTTTTTT. This chain uses TRBV6-5 with TRBJ2-2, with D tentatively TRBD1 (5 bases). The V end lost 6 bases, the J end lost 3 bases, and 11 bases lay between the germline ends. The CDR3 is made up of 14 amino acids. Germline values: CDR1 MNHEY, CDR2 SVGAGI.

The chain has TRBV4-1 and TRBJ1-1; no definite D call. This CDR3 is built from 15 residues. Germline CDR1 and CDR2: MGHRA and YSYEKL. Trimming cost V 0 bases and J 4 bases, with 12 bases left between them. The CDR3 is CASSQEPGKATEAFF. As DNA, the CDR3 is TGCGCCAGCAGCCAAGAGCCGGGAAAGGCCACTGAAGCTTTCTTT.

This clonotype came up many times. V and J are TRBV7-6 and TRBJ1-6; D is unclear. The CDR3 runs to 16 residues. V was trimmed by 1 base and J by 7 bases, leaving 14 bases between them. Germline V gene lookup returns CDR1 SGHVS and CDR2 FNYEAQ. In nucleotides, the CDR3 is TGTGCCAGCAGCTTAGGGGCAGTTTCTAGGAATTCACCCCTCCACTTT. Residues: CASSLGAVSRNSPLHF.

This clonotype has a handful of counts. V is TRBV6-1 and J is TRBJ2-3; the match to TRBD1 covers 7 bases. Per the germline V gene, CDR1 is MNHNS and CDR2 is SASEGT. The V and J ends lost 5 bases and 2 bases, in that order; junction bases with no gene match: 10. The length of the CDR3 is 16 residues. The chain's CDR3 is CASSRYQGDSTDTQYF. The CDR3 DNA follows: TGTGCCAGCAGTCGATATCAGGGGGATTCCACAGATACGCAGTATTTT.

The chain is built from TRBV9 and TRBJ2-3, with D uncertain. The ends were cut back, 4 bases at V and 2 bases at J, with 14 bases in the middle. This CDR3 comprises 15 residues. Germline V lookup: CDR1 SGDLS, CDR2 YYNGEE. CDR3 residues: CASSRVVVTTDTQYF. CDR3 DNA sequence: TGTGCCAGCAGCCGGGTGGTGGTCACCACAGATACGCAGTATTTT. Complete variable domain (other parts from reference TRBV9 and TRBJ2-3): DSGVTQTPKHLITATGQRVTLRCSPRSGDLSVYWYQQSLDQGLQFLIQYYNGEERAKGNILERFSAQQFPDLHSELNLSSLELGDSALYFCASSRVVVTTDTQYFGPGTRLTVL.

This clonotype was recorded many times. This chain connects TRBV19 to TRBJ2-6; D remains ambiguous. The CDR3 is 13 amino acids. V lost 7 bases, J lost 6 bases, and 10 bases lay in between. Germline CDR1 and CDR2: LNHDA and SQIVND (reference sequence). CDR3 in amino acids: CASTEGKANVLTF. Here the CDR3 DNA reads TGTGCCAGTACTGAAGGGAAGGCCAACGTCCTGACTTTC.

This clonotype was found a few times. V gene TRBV5-4 combines with J gene TRBJ1-1; possible D gene TRBD1, 6 bases. This CDR3 is built from 16 residues. CDR1 is SGHNT, CDR2 YYREEE, per germline (reference sequence). V was pared by 3 bases and J by 0 bases, with 15 bases between. As DNA, the CDR3 is TGTGCCAGCAGCTCGACTCGGGGGCCCTTGAACACTGAAGCTTTCTTT. Translated: CASSSTRGPLNTEAFF.

The chain carries TRBV10-3 and TRBJ2-1, with a possible D match to TRBD2 (6 bases). The CDR3 is 16 amino acids. V was trimmed by 4 bases and J by 2 bases, leaving 15 bases between them. Germline CDR1 reads ENHRY; CDR2 reads SYGVKD. CDR3 loop: CAISGGEYQTYNEQFF. The CDR3 coding sequence is TGTGCCATCAGTGGGGGGGAATACCAAACCTACAATGAGCAGTTCTTC.

This clonotype was counted at least ten times. V and J are TRBV7-8 and TRBJ2-2, with D unclear. The CDR3 totals 12 residues. V lost 7 bases to trimming and J lost 5 bases, with 8 bases between them. Germline CDR1 and CDR2: SGHVS and FQNEAQ. The CDR3 DNA is TGTGCCAGCACCTACAGTACCGGGGAGCTGTTTTTT. It specifies CASTYSTGELFF. Complete variable domain (other parts from reference TRBV7-8 and TRBJ2-2): GAGVSQSPRYKVAKRGQDVALRCDPISGHVSLFWYQQALGQGPEFLTYFQNEAQLDKSGLPSDRFFAERPEGSVSTLKIQRTQQEDSAVYLCASTYSTGELFFGEGSRLTVL.

The CDR3 loop reads CAVKFGIGAEKLFF. CDR3 nucleotide sequence: TGTGCCGTCAAGTTTGGGATAGGAGCTGAAAAACTGTTTTTT. The chain has TRBV6-1 and TRBJ1-4; D not certain. V was cut by 11 bases and J by 7 bases, with 20 bases left in between. This CDR3 is 14 amino acids long. CDR1 MNHNS and CDR2 SASEGT come from the germline V gene.

This clonotype has only a few counts. The rearrangement links TRBV20-1 to TRBJ1-2, with D uncertain. The CDR3 is 11 amino acids. The germline CDR1 and CDR2 sequences are DFQATT and SNEGSKA (reference sequence). V lost 6 bases and J 2 bases, leaving 7 bases between the germline ends. CDR3 coding DNA: TGCAGTGCCACAAGGAACTATGGCTACACCTTC. Translating it yields CSATRNYGYTF.